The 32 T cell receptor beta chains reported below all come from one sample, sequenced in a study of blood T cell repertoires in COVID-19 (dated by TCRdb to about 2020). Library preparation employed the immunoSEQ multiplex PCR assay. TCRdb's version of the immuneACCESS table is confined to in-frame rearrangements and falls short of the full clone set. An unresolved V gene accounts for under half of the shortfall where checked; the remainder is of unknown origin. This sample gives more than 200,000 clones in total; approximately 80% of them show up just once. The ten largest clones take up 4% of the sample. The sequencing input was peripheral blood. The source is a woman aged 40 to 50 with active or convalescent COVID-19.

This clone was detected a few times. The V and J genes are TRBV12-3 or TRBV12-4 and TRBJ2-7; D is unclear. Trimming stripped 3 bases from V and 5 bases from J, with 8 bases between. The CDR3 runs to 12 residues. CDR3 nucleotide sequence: TGTGCCAGCAGTTTTGTGGAGAACGAGCAGTACGTC. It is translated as CASSFVENEQYV.

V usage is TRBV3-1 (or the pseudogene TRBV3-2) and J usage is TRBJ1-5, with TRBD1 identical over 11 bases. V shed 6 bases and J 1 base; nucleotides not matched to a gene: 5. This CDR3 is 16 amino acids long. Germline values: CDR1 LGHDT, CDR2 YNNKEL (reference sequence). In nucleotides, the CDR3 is TGTGCCAGCAGTTACGGGACAGGGGGGAGCAATCAGCCCCAGCATTTT. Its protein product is CASSYGTGGSNQPQHF.

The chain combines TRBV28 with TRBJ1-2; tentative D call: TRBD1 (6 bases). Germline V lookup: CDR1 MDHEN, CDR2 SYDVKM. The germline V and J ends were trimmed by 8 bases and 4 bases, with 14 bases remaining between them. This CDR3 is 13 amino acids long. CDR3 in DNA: TGTGCCAGCGCACGGGGGGGCCCCTATGGCTACACCTTC. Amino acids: CASARGGPYGYTF.

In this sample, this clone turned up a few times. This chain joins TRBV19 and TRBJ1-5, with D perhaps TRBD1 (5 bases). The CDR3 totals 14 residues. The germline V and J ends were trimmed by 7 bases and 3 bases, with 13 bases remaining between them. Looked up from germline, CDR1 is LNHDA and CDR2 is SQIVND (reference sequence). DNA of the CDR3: TGTGCCAGTAATCCGGGACTGAACAATCAGCCCCAGCATTTT. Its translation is CASNPGLNNQPQHF. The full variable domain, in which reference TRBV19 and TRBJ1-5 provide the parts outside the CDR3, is DGGITQSPKYLFRKEGQNVTLSCEQNLNHDAMYWYRQDPGQGLRLIYYSQIVNDFQKGDIAEGYSVSREKKESFPLTVTSAQKNPTAFYLCASNPGLNNQPQHFGDGTRLSIL.

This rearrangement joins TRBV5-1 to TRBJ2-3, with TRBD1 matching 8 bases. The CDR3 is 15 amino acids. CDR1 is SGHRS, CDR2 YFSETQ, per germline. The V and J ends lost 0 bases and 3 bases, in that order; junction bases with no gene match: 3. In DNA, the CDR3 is TGCGCCAGCAGCTTGGGGACAGGGAAGACAGATACGCAGTATTTT. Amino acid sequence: CASSLGTGKTDTQYF. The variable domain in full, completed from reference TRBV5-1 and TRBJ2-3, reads KAGVTQTPRYLIKTRGQQVTLSCSPISGHRSVSWYQQTPGQGLQFLFEYFSETQRNKGNFPGRFSGRQFSNSRSEMNVSTLELGDSALYLCASSLGTGKTDTQYFGPGTRLTVL.

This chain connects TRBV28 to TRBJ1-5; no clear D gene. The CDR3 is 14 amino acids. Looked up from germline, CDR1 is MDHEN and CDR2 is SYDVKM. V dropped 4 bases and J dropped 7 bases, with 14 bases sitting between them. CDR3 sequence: CASSSVSGLQPQHF. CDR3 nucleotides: TGTGCCAGCAGTTCCGTTTCCGGTTTGCAGCCCCAGCATTTT.

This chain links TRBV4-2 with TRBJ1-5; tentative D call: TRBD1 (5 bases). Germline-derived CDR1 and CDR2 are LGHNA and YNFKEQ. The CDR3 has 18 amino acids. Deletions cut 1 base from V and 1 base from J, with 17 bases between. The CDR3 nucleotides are TGTGCCAGCAGCCAAGCCCCTGCGGGGGTTACAAGCAATCAGCCCCAGCATTTT. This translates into CASSQAPAGVTSNQPQHF.

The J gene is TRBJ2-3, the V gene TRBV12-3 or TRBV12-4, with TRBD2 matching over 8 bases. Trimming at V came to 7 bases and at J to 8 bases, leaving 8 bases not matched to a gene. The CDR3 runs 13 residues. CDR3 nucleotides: TGTGCCAGCAACCCAGCGGGGGCCCTTACGCAGTATTTT. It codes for CASNPAGALTQYF.

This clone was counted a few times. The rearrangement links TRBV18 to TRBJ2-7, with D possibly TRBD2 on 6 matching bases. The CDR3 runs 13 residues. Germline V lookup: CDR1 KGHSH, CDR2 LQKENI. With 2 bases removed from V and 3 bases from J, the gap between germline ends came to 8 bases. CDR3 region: CASSPSGLYEQYF. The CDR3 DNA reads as TGTGCCAGCTCACCATCGGGACTCTACGAGCAGTACTTC.

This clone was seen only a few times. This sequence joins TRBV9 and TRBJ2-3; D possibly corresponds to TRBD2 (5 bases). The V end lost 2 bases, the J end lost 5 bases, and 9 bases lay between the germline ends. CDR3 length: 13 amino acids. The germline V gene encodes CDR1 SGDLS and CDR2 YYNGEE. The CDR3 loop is CASSVTGEDTQYF. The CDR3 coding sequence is TGTGCCAGCAGCGTTACCGGGGAAGATACGCAGTATTTT.

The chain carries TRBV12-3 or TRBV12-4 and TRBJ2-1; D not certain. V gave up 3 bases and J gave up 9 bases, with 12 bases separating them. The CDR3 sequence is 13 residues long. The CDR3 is CASSLNIAVEQFF. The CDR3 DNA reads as TGTGCCAGCAGTTTGAACATTGCAGTTGAGCAGTTCTTC.

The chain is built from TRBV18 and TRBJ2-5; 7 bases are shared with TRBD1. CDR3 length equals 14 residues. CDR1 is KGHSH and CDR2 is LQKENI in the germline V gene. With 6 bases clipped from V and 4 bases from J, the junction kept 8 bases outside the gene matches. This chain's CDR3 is CASSRQGVSETQYF. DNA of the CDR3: TGTGCCAGCTCCCGACAGGGAGTATCAGAGACCCAGTACTTC.

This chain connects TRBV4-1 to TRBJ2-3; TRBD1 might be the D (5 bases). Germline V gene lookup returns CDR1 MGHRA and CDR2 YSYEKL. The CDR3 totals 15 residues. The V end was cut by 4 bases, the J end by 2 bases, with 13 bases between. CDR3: CASSPILRDTDTQYF. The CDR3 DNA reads TGCGCCAGCAGCCCAATTCTCAGGGACACAGATACGCAGTATTTT.

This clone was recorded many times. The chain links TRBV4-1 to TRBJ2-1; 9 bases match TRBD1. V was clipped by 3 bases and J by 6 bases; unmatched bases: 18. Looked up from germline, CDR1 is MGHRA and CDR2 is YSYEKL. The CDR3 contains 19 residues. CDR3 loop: CASSHPLGTGFRLGNEQFF. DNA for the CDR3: TGCGCCAGCAGCCACCCGCTCGGGACAGGGTTTCGATTGGGCAATGAGCAGTTCTTC.

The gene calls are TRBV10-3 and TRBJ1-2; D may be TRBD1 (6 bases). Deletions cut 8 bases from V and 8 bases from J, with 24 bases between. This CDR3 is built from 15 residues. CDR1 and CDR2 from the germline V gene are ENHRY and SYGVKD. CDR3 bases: TGTGCCATCTCCCGAGGGCCAGGGGAAGGTGGAGGCTACACCTTC. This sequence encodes CAISRGPGEGGGYTF.

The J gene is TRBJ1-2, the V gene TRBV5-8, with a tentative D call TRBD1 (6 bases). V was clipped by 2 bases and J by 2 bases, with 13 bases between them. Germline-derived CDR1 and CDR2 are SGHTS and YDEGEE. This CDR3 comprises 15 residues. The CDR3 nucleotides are TGTGCCAGCAGCTTTACAGGGAGATGGAACTATGGCTACACCTTC. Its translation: CASSFTGRWNYGYTF. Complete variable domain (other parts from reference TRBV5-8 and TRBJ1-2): EAGVTQSPTHLIKTRGQQATLRCSPISGHTSVYWYQQALGLGLQFLLWYDEGEERNRGNFPPRFSGRQFPNYSSELNVNALELEDSALYLCASSFTGRWNYGYTFGSGTRLTVV.

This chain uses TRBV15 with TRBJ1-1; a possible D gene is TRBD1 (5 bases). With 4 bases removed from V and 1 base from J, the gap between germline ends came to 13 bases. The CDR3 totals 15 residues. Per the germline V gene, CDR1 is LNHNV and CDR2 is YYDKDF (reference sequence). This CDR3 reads CATSIKGQTNTEAFF. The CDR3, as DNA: TGTGCCACCAGCATCAAGGGGCAGACGAACACTGAAGCTTTCTTT.

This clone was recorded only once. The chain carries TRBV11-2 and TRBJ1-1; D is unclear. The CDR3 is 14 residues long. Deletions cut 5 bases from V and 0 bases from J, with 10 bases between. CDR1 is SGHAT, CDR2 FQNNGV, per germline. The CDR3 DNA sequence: TGTGCCAGCAGCCCGCAACAGCTGAACACTGAAGCTTTCTTT. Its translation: CASSPQQLNTEAFF.

CDR3 sequence: CASSLRITEAFF. CDR3 DNA: TGTGCCAGCAGCTTGAGAATTACTGAAGCTTTCTTT. The chain links TRBV7-9 to TRBJ1-1, with D uncertain. The CDR3 has 12 residues. V lost 3 bases and J 5 bases, leaving 7 bases between the germline ends. In germline, CDR1 is SEHNR, CDR2 FQNEAQ (reference sequence).

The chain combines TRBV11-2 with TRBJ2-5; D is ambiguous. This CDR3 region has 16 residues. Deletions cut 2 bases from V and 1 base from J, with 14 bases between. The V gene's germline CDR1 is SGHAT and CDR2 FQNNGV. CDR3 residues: CASSLWARNPQETQYF. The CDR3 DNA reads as TGTGCCAGCAGCTTATGGGCAAGAAACCCCCAAGAGACCCAGTACTTC.

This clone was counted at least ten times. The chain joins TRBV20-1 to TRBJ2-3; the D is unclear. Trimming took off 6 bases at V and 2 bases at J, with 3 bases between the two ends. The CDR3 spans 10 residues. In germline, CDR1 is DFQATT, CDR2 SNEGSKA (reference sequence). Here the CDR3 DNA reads TGCAGTGCGGCCACAGATACGCAGTATTTT. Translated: CSAATDTQYF.

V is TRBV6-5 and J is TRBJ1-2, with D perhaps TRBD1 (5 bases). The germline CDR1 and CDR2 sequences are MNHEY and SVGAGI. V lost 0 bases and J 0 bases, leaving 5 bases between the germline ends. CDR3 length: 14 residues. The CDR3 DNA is TGTGCCAGCAGTTACTCGACAGCTAACTATGGCTACACCTTC. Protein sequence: CASSYSTANYGYTF.

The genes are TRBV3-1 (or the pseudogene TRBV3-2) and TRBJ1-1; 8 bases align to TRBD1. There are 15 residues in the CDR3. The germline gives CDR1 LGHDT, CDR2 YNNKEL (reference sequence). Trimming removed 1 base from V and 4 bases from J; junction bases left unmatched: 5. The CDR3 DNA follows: TGTGCCAGCAGCCAAGCCTTGACAGGGGCCACTGAAGCTTTCTTT. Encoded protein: CASSQALTGATEAFF.

CDR3 region: CASSILGGNTEAFF. The DNA of the CDR3 is TGTGCCAGTAGTATATTGGGAGGGAACACTGAAGCTTTCTTT. V gene TRBV19 combines with J gene TRBJ1-1; D unresolved. The V and J ends lost 2 bases and 1 base respectively, with 8 bases between them. CDR1 LNHDA and CDR2 SQIVND come from the germline V gene (reference sequence). The CDR3 spans 14 residues.

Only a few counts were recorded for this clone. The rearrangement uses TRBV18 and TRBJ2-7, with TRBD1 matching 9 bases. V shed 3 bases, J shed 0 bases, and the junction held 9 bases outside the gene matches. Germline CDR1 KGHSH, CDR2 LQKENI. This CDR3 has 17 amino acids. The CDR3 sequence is CASSPTSGTGSSYEQYV. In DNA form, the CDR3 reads TGTGCCAGCTCACCTACGTCCGGGACAGGGAGCTCCTACGAGCAGTACGTC.

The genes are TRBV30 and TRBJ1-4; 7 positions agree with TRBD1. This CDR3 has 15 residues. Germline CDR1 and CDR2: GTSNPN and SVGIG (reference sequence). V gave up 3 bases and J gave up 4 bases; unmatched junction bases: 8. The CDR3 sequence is CAWRQGVFNNEKLFF. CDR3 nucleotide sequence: TGTGCCTGGAGGCAGGGGGTATTCAATAATGAAAAACTGTTTTTT.

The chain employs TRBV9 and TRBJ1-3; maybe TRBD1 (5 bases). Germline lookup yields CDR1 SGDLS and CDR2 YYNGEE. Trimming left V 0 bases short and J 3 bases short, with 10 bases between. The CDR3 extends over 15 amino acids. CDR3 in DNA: TGTGCCAGCAGCGTAGAGGGAAGGGGTGGAAACACCATATATTTT. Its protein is CASSVEGRGGNTIYF.

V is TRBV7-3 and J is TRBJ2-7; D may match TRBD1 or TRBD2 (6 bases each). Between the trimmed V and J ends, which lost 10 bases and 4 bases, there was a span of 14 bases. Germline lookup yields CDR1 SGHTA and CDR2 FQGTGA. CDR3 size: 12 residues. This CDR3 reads CATRGRGYEQYV. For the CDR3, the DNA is TGTGCCACCAGGGGCCGGGGGTACGAGCAGTACGTC.

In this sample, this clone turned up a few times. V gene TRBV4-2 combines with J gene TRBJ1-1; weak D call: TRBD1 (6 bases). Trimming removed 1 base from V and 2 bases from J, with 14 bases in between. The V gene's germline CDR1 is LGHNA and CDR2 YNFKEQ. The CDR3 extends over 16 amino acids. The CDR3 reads CASSQAITGPNTEAFF. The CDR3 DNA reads TGTGCCAGCAGCCAAGCTATAACAGGGCCCAACACTGAAGCTTTCTTT.

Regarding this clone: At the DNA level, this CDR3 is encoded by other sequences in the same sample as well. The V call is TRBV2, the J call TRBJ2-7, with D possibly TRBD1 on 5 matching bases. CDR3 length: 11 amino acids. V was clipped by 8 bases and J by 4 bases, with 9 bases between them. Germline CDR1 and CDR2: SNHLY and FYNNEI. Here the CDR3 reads CASSAGYEQYF. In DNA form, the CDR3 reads TGTGCCAGCTCAGCAGGGTACGAGCAGTACTTC. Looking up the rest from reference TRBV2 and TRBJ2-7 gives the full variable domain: EPEVTQTPSHQVTQMGQEVILRCVPISNHLYFYWYRQILGQKVEFLVSFYNNEISEKSEIFDDQFSVERPDGSNFTLKIRSTKLEDSAMYFCASSAGYEQYFGPGTRLTVT.

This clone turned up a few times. CDR3 coding DNA: TGTGCCAGCAAGCTATCAGCGACAGCGGGCTACACCTTC. Translated: CASKLSATAGYTF. The chain has TRBV2 and TRBJ1-2; D might be TRBD1 (5 bases). Germline values: CDR1 SNHLY, CDR2 FYNNEI. The CDR3 spans 13 residues. V gave up 7 bases and J gave up 8 bases, with 17 bases separating them.

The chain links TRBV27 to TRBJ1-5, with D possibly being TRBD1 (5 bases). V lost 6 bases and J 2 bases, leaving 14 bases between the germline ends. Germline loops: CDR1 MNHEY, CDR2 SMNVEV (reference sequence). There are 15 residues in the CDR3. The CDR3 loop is CASRNQGWGNQPQHF. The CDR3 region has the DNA TGTGCCAGCAGGAACCAGGGATGGGGCAATCAGCCCCAGCATTTT.